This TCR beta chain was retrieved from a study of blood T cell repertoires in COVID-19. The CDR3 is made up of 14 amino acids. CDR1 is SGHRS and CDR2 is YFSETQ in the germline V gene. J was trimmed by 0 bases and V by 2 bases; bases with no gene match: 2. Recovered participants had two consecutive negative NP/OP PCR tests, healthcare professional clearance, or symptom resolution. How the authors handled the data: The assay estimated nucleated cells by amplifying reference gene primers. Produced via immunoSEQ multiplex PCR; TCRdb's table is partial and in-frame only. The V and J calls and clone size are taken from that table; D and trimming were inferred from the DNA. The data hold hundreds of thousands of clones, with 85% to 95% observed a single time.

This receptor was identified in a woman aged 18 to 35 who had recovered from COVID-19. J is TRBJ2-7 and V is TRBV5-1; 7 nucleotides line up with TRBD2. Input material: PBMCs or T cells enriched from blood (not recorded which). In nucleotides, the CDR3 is TGCGCCAGCAGCTTCCAGCGGGGCTCCTACGAGCAGTACTTC. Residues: CASSFQRGSYEQYF.